This is a list of T cell receptor beta chains from one sample in a study of blood T cell repertoires in COVID-19. The table came from immunoSEQ multiplex PCR; TCRdb's copy has only in-frame clones and leaves some out. The sample contains about 140,000 clones, around 90% of which appear only once. Sequencing was performed on peripheral blood. These receptors came from a woman aged 45-59 years with acute or convalescent COVID-19. CDR3s leave out the opening cysteine and the closing phenylalanine or tryptophan.

ASSQVSGRGYEQY TRBV7-9
ASSQESRPSTDTQY TRBV4-1
ASSSAPRVDQPQH TRBV19
ASSPFSSTSGSMVHEQY TRBV6-2/TRBV6-3
ASSPTPTGPTSLYNSPLH TRBV3-1/TRBV3-2
ASSPLVRSPF TRBV12-3/TRBV12-4
ASSIKAGVSTGELF TRBV9
ASSSGGVDVEQF TRBV7-9
ATSDFGTSGDNEQF TRBV24-1
ASSPALQGSYGYT TRBV18
ASSRGQEGYGYT TRBV5-8
ASSVGQSYGYT TRBV12-3/TRBV12-4
ASSLQALGTEAF TRBV5-1
ASSPGAGTVPEAF TRBV18
ASSYAPGQGLNTEAF TRBV5-1
ATSRDRQYSNQPQH TRBV15
ASSVALGLAGGPDTQY TRBV9
ASSLAGQVAI TRBV11-2
ATSRADRVRYEQY TRBV15
AISEPGLAADTQY TRBV10-3
ASSEFGASGPSSYNEQF TRBV6-1
ASSFAGTGGAGQY TRBV5-4
ASGGTPVPHEQY TRBV27
ASSLRIYNEQF TRBV7-2
ASSRLASNTGELF TRBV10-2
ASSQDHERGGETQY TRBV4-1
ASSSEDRAKSH TRBV9
ASSPLAGGRLAKNIQY TRBV19
ASSLDSSYNEQF TRBV5-4
ASSFASGGEETQY TRBV28
ASSTPGTGGEGAEAF TRBV7-9
ASSSAGATQY TRBV28
ATSDFGGYGYT TRBV24-1
ASSESTGNYGYT TRBV7-9
ASSKLQGGQPQH TRBV21-1
ASSRYTLQGEGTEAF TRBV18
ASRDDRFYGYT TRBV2
ASSLQGYYGYT TRBV27
ASSFMGEGEQY TRBV6-5
ASSLGSSYEQY TRBV6-5
ASSLGTGNGYT TRBV7-8
ASSPERASGYT TRBV18
ASSQQGAYNEQF TRBV9
ASRRSGVATDTQY TRBV27
ASSQKGGSGPQH TRBV3-1/TRBV3-2
ASISRLSFT TRBV28
ASSVGGAVNTEAF TRBV9
ATSAGTGVYNEQF TRBV24-1
ASSPNGGEQY TRBV18
ASGPGTSGSDDTQY TRBV12-5
ASSRASGGAGNTIY TRBV4-1
ASSRQERSEQF TRBV6-5
ASSQLVEAF TRBV14
ASSLTLEKLF TRBV6-6
ASSTRQNTEAF TRBV7-3
ASSTGADTGELF TRBV10-2
AINRDRANTGELF TRBV10-3